This entry features one T cell receptor (beta chain) sequence. The target antigen is unknown. These data belong to a study of Ad26.COV2.S vaccination and SARS-CoV-2 variants. Findings of the study overall: TCR breadth and depth analyses may have underestimated total T cell responses.

CDR1 is MDHEN, CDR2 SYDVKM, per germline. V lost 3 bases and J 11 bases, leaving 11 bases between the germline ends. The CDR3 is 12 residues long. Sample treatment: roughly 18 received Ad26.COV2.S at low or high dose, single or two shots; roughly five received placebo; per-sample allocation not given. Sampling was done on day 63 after the first vaccine or placebo injection. The vaccine antigen was prefusion-stabilized Wuhan SARS-CoV-2 spike. The repertoire was sequenced with immunoSEQ multiplex PCR; TCRdb's copy has only in-frame clones and lacks some. The data show some 340,000 clones, approximately 80% seen once.

The clonotype comes from a person between 18 and 65 years old who received the Ad26.COV2.S COVID-19 vaccine or a placebo. This specimen consisted of peripheral blood, obtained in a trial of Ad26.COV2.S vaccine versus placebo. V and J are TRBV28 and TRBJ2-1, with D possibly being TRBD1 (6 bases). Here the CDR3 reads CASSLVGTQQFF. The CDR3 DNA follows: TGTGCCAGCAGTTTGGTGGGGACACAGCAGTTCTTC.